The 31 T cell receptor beta chains in this list originate from one sample, sequenced in a study of CD8 T cells in Susac syndrome. The authors reverse transcribed about 0.5 to 1 ug RNA with random hexamers. TCRdb re-called the immunoSEQ multiplex PCR reads through MiXCR, storing one row per CDR3 protein. The sample consists of under 200,000 distinct CDR3 sequences, about 96% of them appearing once. The sample consisted of CD4+ T cells from PBMCs. These TCRs come from a human donor with Susac syndrome.

The rearrangement links TRBV20-1 to TRBJ2-7, with D tentatively TRBD2 (6 bases). The CDR3 totals 13 residues. Trimming pared 6 bases from V and 4 bases from J, leaving 16 bases between. CDR1 is DFQATT, CDR2 SNEGSKA, per germline (reference sequence). The CDR3 is CSATPGLIYEQYF. The DNA of the CDR3 is TGCAGTGCCACTCCGGGACTTATATACGAGCAGTACTTC.

V is TRBV20-1 and J is TRBJ2-3, with 8 positions matching TRBD2. Germline CDR1 DFQATT, CDR2 SNEGSKA (reference sequence). There are 15 residues in the CDR3. V was clipped by 5 bases and J by 2 bases; unmatched bases: 9. This CDR3 is CSAHLRGGTTDTQYF. CDR3 DNA sequence: TGCAGTGCTCACCTCCGGGGGGGGACCACAGATACGCAGTATTTT.

V and J are TRBV7-9 and TRBJ1-4; D gene unclear. Germline lookup yields CDR1 SEHNR and CDR2 FQNEAQ (reference sequence). Trimming cost V 3 bases and J 8 bases, with 10 bases left between them. The CDR3 consists of 13 residues. CDR3 residues: CASSFRQAEKLFF. The DNA of the CDR3 is TGTGCCAGCAGCTTCAGACAAGCCGAAAAACTGTTTTTT.

The J gene is TRBJ2-7, the V gene TRBV20-1; no clear D. V lost 5 bases to trimming and J lost 5 bases, with 7 bases between them. The germline V gene has CDR1 DFQATT and CDR2 SNEGSKA (reference sequence). The CDR3 has 10 amino acids. The CDR3 DNA reads as TGCAGTGCTCAACGCGACGAGCAGTACTTC. This codes for CSAQRDEQYF.

The chain recombines TRBV5-6 with TRBJ2-5; D could derive from TRBD1 or TRBD2 (5 bases each). The CDR3 is made up of 13 amino acids. Germline CDR1 and CDR2: SGHDT and YYEEEE. Trimming removed 4 bases at V and 10 bases at J, with 17 bases between. CDR3 region: CASSGGPLLFQYF. The DNA for the CDR3 is TGTGCCAGCAGCGGGGGTCCCCTTTTGTTCCAGTACTTC.

The chain combines TRBV7-9 with TRBJ2-7, with D possibly matching TRBD2 (6 bases). The CDR3 extends over 14 amino acids. Germline lookup yields CDR1 SEHNR and CDR2 FQNEAQ (reference sequence). The V end was cut by 0 bases, the J end by 6 bases, with 12 bases between. The CDR3, as DNA: TGTGCCAGCAGCTTAGCGGGAGGAGGAGGCGAGCAGTACTTC. As protein: CASSLAGGGGEQYF.

The J gene is TRBJ2-5, the V gene TRBV2; 9 bases agree with TRBD1. Germline V gives CDR1 SNHLY, CDR2 FYNNEI. CDR3 length: 13 amino acids. The V and J ends lost 7 bases and 5 bases, in that order; junction bases with no gene match: 5. DNA for the CDR3: TGTGCCAGCACCGGGACAGGGAAGGAGACCCAGTACTTC. It is translated as CASTGTGKETQYF. Based on the CDR3 plus reference TRBV2 and TRBJ2-5, the full variable domain is EPEVTQTPSHQVTQMGQEVILRCVPISNHLYFYWYRQILGQKVEFLVSFYNNEISEKSEIFDDQFSVERPDGSNFTLKIRSTKLEDSAMYFCASTGTGKETQYFGPGTRLLVL.

Here the CDR3 DNA reads TGTGCCAGCTGGAACCAATTCGGCTATGGCTACACCTTC. The encoded protein is CASWNQFGYGYTF. The chain joins TRBV3-1 to TRBJ1-2; D not resolved. The CDR3 covers 13 residues. Germline loops: CDR1 LGHDT, CDR2 YNNKEL (reference sequence). The V gene lost 8 bases and the J gene lost 4 bases, with 14 bases spanning the gap.

The chain carries TRBV20-1 and TRBJ2-5; D is unresolved. This CDR3 is 14 amino acids long. Trimming took 2 bases from V and 3 from J, leaving 13 bases between them. Per the germline V gene, CDR1 is DFQATT and CDR2 is SNEGSKA (reference sequence). CDR3 coding DNA: TGCAGTGCTAGACACCGAGAAGCCGAAGAGACCCAGTACTTC. Encoded protein: CSARHREAEETQYF.

The chain employs TRBV30 and TRBJ2-3; D ambiguous. Germline CDR1 is GTSNPN and CDR2 is SVGIG (reference sequence). The V end lost 3 bases, the J end lost 0 bases, and 10 bases lay between the germline ends. The CDR3 spans 14 residues. The CDR3 protein is CAWRFPGSTDTQYF. The CDR3 DNA follows: TGTGCCTGGAGGTTCCCCGGCAGCACAGATACGCAGTATTTT.

The J gene is TRBJ1-4, the V gene TRBV7-9, with 7 bases that match TRBD1. The V gene end was trimmed by 0 bases and the J gene end by 11 bases; junction bases not matched to a gene: 3. The CDR3 length is 13 residues. CDR1 and CDR2 from the germline V gene are SEHNR and FQNEAQ (reference sequence). CDR3 region: CASSLAGQTKLFF. Here the CDR3 DNA reads TGTGCCAGCAGCTTAGCGGGACAGACTAAACTGTTTTTT.

V usage is TRBV2 and J usage is TRBJ2-3; D not certain. V gave up 3 bases and J gave up 4 bases, with 8 bases separating them. The CDR3 is 13 amino acids. Germline loops: CDR1 SNHLY, CDR2 FYNNEI. CDR3 residues: CASSDGGPDTQYF. The CDR3, as DNA: TGTGCCAGCAGTGATGGTGGTCCAGATACGCAGTATTTT. Based on the CDR3 plus reference TRBV2 and TRBJ2-3, the full variable domain is EPEVTQTPSHQVTQMGQEVILRCVPISNHLYFYWYRQILGQKVEFLVSFYNNEISEKSEIFDDQFSVERPDGSNFTLKIRSTKLEDSAMYFCASSDGGPDTQYFGPGTRLTVL.

This clonotype has a single count. The rearrangement links TRBV6-5 to TRBJ1-2; maybe TRBD1 (5 bases). Germline CDR1 MNHEY, CDR2 SVGAGI. V was shortened by 4 bases and J by 8 bases, with 11 bases between the two germline ends. This CDR3 has 12 residues. CDR3 region: CASSWGSGGYTF. The CDR3 bases are TGTGCCAGCAGTTGGGGCAGCGGGGGCTACACCTTC.

A single count supports this clonotype. This sequence joins TRBV30 and TRBJ1-5; D not certain. This CDR3 comprises 13 residues. V was trimmed by 0 bases and J by 7 bases, leaving 10 bases between them. Germline CDR1 reads GTSNPN; CDR2 reads SVGIG (reference sequence). CDR3 sequence reads: CAWSVRFRQPQHF. CDR3 nucleotide sequence: TGTGCCTGGAGTGTACGGTTCCGACAGCCCCAGCATTTT. Looking up the rest from reference TRBV30 and TRBJ1-5 gives the full variable domain: SQTIHQWPATLVQPVGSPLSLECTVEGTSNPNLYWYRQAAGRGLQLLFYSVGIGQISSEVPQNLSASRPQDRQFILSSKKLLLSDSGFYLCAWSVRFRQPQHFGDGTRLSIL.

This sequence joins TRBV30 and TRBJ2-1; maybe TRBD2 (5 bases). The V end was cut by 0 bases, the J end by 6 bases, with 9 bases between. The CDR3 sequence is 13 residues long. Germline CDR1 is GTSNPN and CDR2 is SVGIG (reference sequence). CDR3 protein: CAWSVREFNEQFF. The CDR3 DNA reads as TGTGCCTGGAGTGTTAGGGAGTTCAATGAGCAGTTCTTC.

The chain links TRBV29-1 to TRBJ1-5, with D unclear. This CDR3 has 13 residues. Germline V gene data show CDR1 as SQVTM and CDR2 as ANQGSEA. V dropped 0 bases and J dropped 1 base, with 4 bases sitting between them. The CDR3 reads CSVEDSSNQPQHF. The CDR3 nucleotides are TGCAGCGTTGAAGACAGCAGCAATCAGCCCCAGCATTTT.

The gene calls are TRBV5-1 and TRBJ1-2; no definite D call. The CDR3 has 13 residues. The V gene lost 3 bases and the J gene lost 2 bases, with 8 bases spanning the gap. Germline-derived CDR1 and CDR2 are SGHRS and YFSETQ. The CDR3 nucleotides are TGCGCCAGCAGCTCCGACAACAACTATGGCTACACCTTC. Its protein is CASSSDNNYGYTF.

The rearrangement links TRBV20-1 to TRBJ1-5, with D unresolved. The V end was cut by 1 base, the J end by 6 bases, with 7 bases between. Germline loops: CDR1 DFQATT, CDR2 SNEGSKA (reference sequence). There are 12 residues in the CDR3. CDR3 amino acids: CSARAAGQPQHF. The CDR3 region has the DNA TGCAGTGCTAGAGCAGCGGGTCAGCCCCAGCATTTT.

J is TRBJ1-5 and V is TRBV16, with D unresolved. CDR1 and CDR2 (germline): KGHSY, FQNENV. Trimming shortened V by 0 bases and J by 7 bases, and 7 bases separated the two germline ends. The CDR3 has 13 residues. CDR3 nucleotide sequence: TGTGCCAGCAGCCAATCTGAGTGGCAGCCCCAGCATTTT. This gives the protein CASSQSEWQPQHF.

The V gene is TRBV28, the J gene TRBJ2-6; D remains unclear. Germline lookup yields CDR1 MDHEN and CDR2 SYDVKM. Trimming took 2 bases from V and 4 from J, leaving 9 bases between them. CDR3 length: 15 amino acids. The CDR3: CASSLALAGANVLTF. CDR3 nucleotide sequence: TGTGCCAGCAGTTTAGCCTTAGCAGGGGCCAACGTCCTGACTTTC.

This chain uses TRBV6-2 or TRBV6-3 with TRBJ2-7; D might be TRBD1 or TRBD2, each matching 5 bases. This CDR3 has 16 amino acids. Germline assignment: CDR1 MNHEY and CDR2 SVGEGT. The germline V and J ends were trimmed by 5 bases and 0 bases, with 17 bases remaining between them. CDR3 sequence reads: CASSPGTAQSSYEQYV. The CDR3 DNA reads as TGTGCCAGCAGTCCTGGGACCGCCCAGAGCTCCTACGAGCAGTACGTC.

The chain carries TRBV4-3 and TRBJ1-5; 7 nucleotides match TRBD1. The germline gives CDR1 LGHNA, CDR2 YSLEER. CDR3 length equals 11 residues. The DNA for the CDR3 is TGCGTCGACAGGGTGGGTCAGCCCCAGCATTTT. It codes for CVDRVGQPQHF.

The chain uses TRBV3-1 and TRBJ2-1; the D call may be TRBD1 or TRBD2 (5 bases each). CDR1 is LGHDT, CDR2 YNNKEL, per germline (reference sequence). Trimming shortened V by 0 bases and J by 8 bases, and 14 bases separated the two germline ends. The CDR3 spans 15 residues. CDR3 in amino acids: CASSQDRGRLDEQFF. As DNA, the CDR3 is TGTGCCAGCAGCCAAGATCGGGGACGCTTGGATGAGCAGTTCTTC.

The genes are TRBV12-3 or TRBV12-4 and TRBJ2-1, with 10 bases aligning to TRBD2. The CDR3 length is 15 residues. V trimming: 7 bases; J trimming: 4 bases; junction bases outside the gene matches: 7. The CDR3 bases are TGTGCCAGCATCGAGACTAGCGGGCCGTACAATGAGCAGTTCTTC. Translating gives CASIETSGPYNEQFF.

Only one count was recorded for this clonotype. The chain is built from TRBV20-1 and TRBJ2-7; tentatively, D is TRBD2 (5 bases). Germline loops: CDR1 DFQATT, CDR2 SNEGSKA (reference sequence). The CDR3 sequence is 14 residues long. V dropped 1 base and J dropped 3 bases, with 13 bases sitting between them. CDR3 nucleotide sequence: TGCAGTGCTAGAGTGGGAGACAACGTCTACGAGCAGTACGTC. It is translated as CSARVGDNVYEQYV.

The gene calls are TRBV5-1 and TRBJ2-7; 7 bases map to TRBD1. With 3 bases clipped from V and 5 bases from J, the junction kept 11 bases outside the gene matches. CDR1 is SGHRS, CDR2 YFSETQ, per germline. The CDR3 is 15 residues long. The CDR3: CASSSTGKYTHEQYF. For the CDR3, the DNA is TGCGCCAGCAGCTCGACAGGGAAGTATACCCACGAGCAGTACTTC.

The chain uses TRBV18 and TRBJ1-2; D might be TRBD1 (6 bases). In germline, CDR1 is KGHSH, CDR2 LQKENI. V was clipped by 1 base and J by 3 bases, with 18 bases between them. This CDR3 is 17 amino acids long. DNA of the CDR3: TGTGCCAGCTCACCACGGTCACAGGGTGGGCTAGACTATGGCTACACCTTC. Translating it yields CASSPRSQGGLDYGYTF.

This clonotype was recorded many times. CDR3 sequence reads: CASSPPWDAGGYEQYF. CDR3 sequence (DNA): TGTGCCAGCAGCCCCCCCTGGGACGCGGGGGGCTACGAGCAGTACTTC. The genes are TRBV6-2 or TRBV6-3 and TRBJ2-7; 8 bases agree with TRBD2. The trim removed 6 bases at V and 3 bases at J, leaving 13 bases unmatched. The CDR3 is made up of 16 amino acids. The germline V gene has CDR1 MNHEY and CDR2 SVGEGT.

The rearrangement joins TRBV29-1 to TRBJ1-2; TRBD1 is a possible D gene (5 bases). There are 15 residues in the CDR3. Germline loops: CDR1 SQVTM, CDR2 ANQGSEA. V lost 0 bases and J lost 4, with 15 bases in between. The CDR3 bases are TGCAGCGTTGAAGAAGGGACGCAAGGGGTCTATGGCTACACCTTC. It specifies CSVEEGTQGVYGYTF. Looking up the rest from reference TRBV29-1 and TRBJ1-2 gives the full variable domain: SAVISQKPSRDICQRGTSLTIQCQVDSQVTMMFWYRQQPGQSLTLIATANQGSEATYESGFVIDKFPISRPNLTFSTLTVSNMSPEDSSIYLCSVEEGTQGVYGYTFGSGTRLTVV.

V usage is TRBV5-4 and J usage is TRBJ1-2; a possible D gene is TRBD1 (5 bases). Trimming removed 4 bases at V and 2 bases at J, with 12 bases between. The CDR3 consists of 14 residues. CDR1 SGHNT and CDR2 YYREEE come from the germline V gene (reference sequence). Here the CDR3 reads CASSEDTLNYGYTF. CDR3 in DNA: TGTGCCAGCAGCGAGGACACCTTGAACTATGGCTACACCTTC.

This rearrangement joins TRBV29-1 to TRBJ2-5; no clear D gene. Looked up from germline, CDR1 is SQVTM and CDR2 is ANQGSEA. The V gene lost 3 bases and the J gene lost 7 bases, with 15 bases spanning the gap. There are 13 residues in the CDR3. The CDR3 loop is CSVDGTQGGTQYF. CDR3 in DNA: TGCAGCGTTGATGGTACACAAGGCGGGACCCAGTACTTC.